Detailed here is one T cell receptor (beta chain). Its antigen is unknown. No clone much larger than this one lies a single base away; base qualities are absent. The record originates from a study of T cells after yellow fever vaccination (dated by TCRdb to about 2019). Turning to the overall study: The SMART-Seq v4 Ultra Low Input RNA kit was used to prepare libraries from fractions with low cell numbers. To follow T-cell clones before and after both primary and booster YFV17D yellow fever vaccination, bulk TCR alpha and beta repertoires underwent longitudinal sequencing. Two healthy male donors, one aged 18 to 30 and one aged 30 to 39 years, were included in the cohort. Blood was collected at multiple timepoints before and after primary and secondary immunization, and bulk PBMC replicates and cell subsets were isolated.

V lost 2 bases and J lost 0 bases, and the count of bases not matched to a germline gene is 8. From its cysteine to its phenylalanine, the CDR3 spans 17 amino acids. Just CDR3 DNA is preserved here, 51 bases in frame from base 1. CDR1 is given as KGHSY and CDR2 as FQNENV, both from the germline V gene. Study-wide conclusions, independent of this receptor: FACS-sorted repertoires could contain abundant contaminating clonotypes from the bulk population, so computational filtering was required. A small fraction of clonotypes appeared in both the CD4 and CD8 compartments, likely as a result of convergent recombination. Most clones expanded after primary vaccination were re-detected after the booster (96% of CD4 and about 88% of CD8), suggesting broad memory maintenance. Because only a couple of donors were included in the study, the extent to which the findings can be generalized is limited. Compared with the primary T-cell response, the secondary T-cell response was faster but weaker, reaching its peak on day 5 rather than on day 15.

TCR cDNA was synthesized by 5'RACE template switching, which introduced a universal primer site and unique molecular identifiers. Priming for cDNA synthesis came from both the TCR alpha and TCR beta constant segments. Two PCR steps were used to amplify libraries, with sample barcodes and sequencing adapters being added in the second step. Sequencing of libraries was performed on Illumina HiSeq 2500 (2x100 bp) or NovaSeq (2x150 bp). As for how the authors treated the data: Reads were demultiplexed and collapsed into UMI consensus sequences with MIGEC, and V(D)J alignment was performed with MiXCR. Vaccine-responding clonotypes were identified with edgeR using replicate PBMC samples, with FDR below 0.01 and a log2 fold change above 5 up to day 15 being required. Bulk clonotypes were assigned CD4 or CD8 identity according to which sequenced CD4 or CD8 repertoire held them at higher abundance. In-frame beta chains were kept once TCRdb had trimmed the public reads at Q25 with fastp and called clones with MiXCR. Rows with a matching CDR3 protein are joined into one entry that keeps the most common DNA and genes. TCRdb's processing, not the authors', yielded these V and J calls. Within this sample are approximately 600,000 distinct CDR3 sequences, with 9% to 15% of them counted one time only. Of the sample, under 15% is held by the ten largest clones.

The treatment or condition label, as the study defines it: live attenuated yellow fever vaccine strain. At each blood-draw timepoint, two biological replicates of bulk PBMCs were collected. PBMCs were isolated from peripheral blood using a standard Ficoll-Paque protocol. RNA was extracted with TriZol from bulk PBMCs, CD4 and CD8 fractions, and dextramer-positive and dextramer-negative fractions. The chain joins TRBV16 to TRBJ2-7, and TRBD1 aligns with 9 junction nucleotides. This clonotype originated in a young man who received the YFV17D yellow fever vaccine. Source: PBMCs, taken on the day of the yellow fever booster vaccination. The CDR3 reads CASSQPRDRVSSYEQYF. Here is the DNA: TGTGCCAGCAGCCAACCCCGGGACAGGGTGTCCTCCTACGAGCAGTACTTC.